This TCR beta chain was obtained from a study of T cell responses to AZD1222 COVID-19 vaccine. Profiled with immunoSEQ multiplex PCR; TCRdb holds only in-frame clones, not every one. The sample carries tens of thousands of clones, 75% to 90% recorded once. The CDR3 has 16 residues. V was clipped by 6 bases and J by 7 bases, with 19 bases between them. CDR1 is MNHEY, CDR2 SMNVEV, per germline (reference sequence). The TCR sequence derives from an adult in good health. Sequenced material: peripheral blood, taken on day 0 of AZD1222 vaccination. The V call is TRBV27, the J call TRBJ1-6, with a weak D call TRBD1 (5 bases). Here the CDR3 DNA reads TGTGCCAGCAGCCCACCGGCCGGGACGGAGAATTCACCCCTCCACTTT. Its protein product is CASSPPAGTENSPLHF.